This T cell receptor beta chain stems from a study of shared clonotypes between healthy human individuals. Regarding the study as a whole: Clonotypes that were shared across a handful of donors made up about 5.1% of naive CD4 clonotypes. In contrast to clonotypes shared by all four donors, non-shared clonotypes had lower generation probabilities. Rarefaction curves obtained for sorted subsets showed sequencing incomplete despite large depth.

A note on this clone: Its antigen is as yet unknown. Additional DNA sequences in this sample encode the identical CDR3.

Some clones are missing from TCRdb's copy, which holds only in-frame ones; the method was immunoSEQ multiplex PCR. The sample lists a few million clones, more than 85% occurring once. The germline V gene encodes CDR1 SGHTA and CDR2 FQGNSA. The CDR3 has 13 residues. The V end lost 2 bases, the J end lost 4 bases, and 7 bases lay between the germline ends. The genes are TRBV7-2 and TRBJ2-3; D is uncertain. This TCR was recovered from a man aged 18-30 years in good health. Some clones in this sample may be carry-over from other donors' samples. The sequencing input was naive CD4+ T cells from PBMCs. Subset described: CD45RA+ positively selected. DNA for the CDR3: TGTGCCAGCAGCTTACCTGGGGCAGATACGCAGTATTTT. Amino acid sequence: CASSLPGADTQYF. The variable domain in full, with the rest retrieved from reference TRBV7-2 and TRBJ2-3, is GAGVSQSPSNKVTEKGKDVELRCDPISGHTALYWYRQSLGQGLEFLIYFQGNSAPDKSGLPSDRFSAERTGGSVSTLTIQRTQQEDSAVYLCASSLPGADTQYFGPGTRLTVL.